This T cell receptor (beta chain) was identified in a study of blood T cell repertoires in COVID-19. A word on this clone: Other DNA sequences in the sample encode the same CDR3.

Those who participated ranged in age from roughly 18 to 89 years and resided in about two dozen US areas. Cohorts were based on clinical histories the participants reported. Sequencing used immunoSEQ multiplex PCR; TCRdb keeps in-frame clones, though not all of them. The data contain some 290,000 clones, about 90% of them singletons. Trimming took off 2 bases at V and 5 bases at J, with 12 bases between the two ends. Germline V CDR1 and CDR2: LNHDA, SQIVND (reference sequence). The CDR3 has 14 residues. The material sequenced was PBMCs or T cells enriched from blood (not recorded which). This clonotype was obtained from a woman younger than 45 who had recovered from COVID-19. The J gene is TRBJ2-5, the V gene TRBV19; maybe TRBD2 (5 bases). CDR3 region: CASSIWGQRETQYF. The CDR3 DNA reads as TGTGCCAGTAGTATATGGGGTCAGCGGGAGACCCAGTACTTC.